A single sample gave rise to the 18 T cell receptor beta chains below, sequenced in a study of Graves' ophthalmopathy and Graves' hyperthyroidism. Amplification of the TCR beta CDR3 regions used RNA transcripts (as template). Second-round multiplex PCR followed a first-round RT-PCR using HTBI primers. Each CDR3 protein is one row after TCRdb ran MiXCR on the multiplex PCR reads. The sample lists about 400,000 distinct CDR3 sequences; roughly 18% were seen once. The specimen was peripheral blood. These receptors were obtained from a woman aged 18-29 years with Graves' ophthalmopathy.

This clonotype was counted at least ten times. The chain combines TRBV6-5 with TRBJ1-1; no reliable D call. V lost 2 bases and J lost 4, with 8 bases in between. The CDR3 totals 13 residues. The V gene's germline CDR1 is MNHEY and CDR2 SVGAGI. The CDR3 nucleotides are TGTGCCAGCAGTTACATGCTGCGCACTGAAGCTTTCTTT. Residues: CASSYMLRTEAFF.

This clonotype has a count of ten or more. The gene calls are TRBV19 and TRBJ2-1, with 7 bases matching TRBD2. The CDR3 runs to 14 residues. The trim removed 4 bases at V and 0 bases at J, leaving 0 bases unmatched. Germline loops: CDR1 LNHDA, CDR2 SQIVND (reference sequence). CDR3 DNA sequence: TGTGCCAGTAGTAGGACTAGCTCCTACAATGAGCAGTTCTTC. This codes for CASSRTSSYNEQFF.

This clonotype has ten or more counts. Here the CDR3 DNA reads TGTGCCAGCAGAAACGGGACAGACTTCTACGAGCAGTACTTC. It specifies CASRNGTDFYEQYF. The V call is TRBV12-3 or TRBV12-4, the J call TRBJ2-7; TRBD1 aligns across 7 bases. The length of the CDR3 is 14 residues. V gave up 6 bases and J gave up 3 bases; unmatched junction bases: 8.

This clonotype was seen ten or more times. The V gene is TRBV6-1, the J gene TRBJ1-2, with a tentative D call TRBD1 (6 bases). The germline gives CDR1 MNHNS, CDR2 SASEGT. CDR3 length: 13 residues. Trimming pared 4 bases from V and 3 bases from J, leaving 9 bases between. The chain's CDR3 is CASSAQGYYGYTF. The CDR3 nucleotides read TGTGCCAGCAGTGCCCAGGGGTACTATGGCTACACCTTC.

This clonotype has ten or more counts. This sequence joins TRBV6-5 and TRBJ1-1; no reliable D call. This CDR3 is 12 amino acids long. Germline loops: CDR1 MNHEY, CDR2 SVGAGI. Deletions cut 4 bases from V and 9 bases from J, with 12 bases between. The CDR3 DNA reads TGTGCCAGCAGTTCCACGGGGAGGAAAGCTTTCTTT. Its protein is CASSSTGRKAFF.

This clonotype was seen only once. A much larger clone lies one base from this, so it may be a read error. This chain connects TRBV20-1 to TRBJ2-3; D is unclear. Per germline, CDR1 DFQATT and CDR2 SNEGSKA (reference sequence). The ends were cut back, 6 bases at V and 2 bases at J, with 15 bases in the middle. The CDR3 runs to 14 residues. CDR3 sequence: CSALRAWTTDTQYF. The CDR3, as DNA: TGCAGTGCCCTCCGCGCATGGACCACAGATACGCAGTATTTT.

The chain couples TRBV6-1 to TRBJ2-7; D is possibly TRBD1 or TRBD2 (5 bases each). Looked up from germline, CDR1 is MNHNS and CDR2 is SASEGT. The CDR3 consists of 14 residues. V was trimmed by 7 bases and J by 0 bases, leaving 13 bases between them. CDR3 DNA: TGTGCCAGCAATCGGGGCCCCAACTCCTACGAGCAGTACTTC. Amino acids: CASNRGPNSYEQYF.

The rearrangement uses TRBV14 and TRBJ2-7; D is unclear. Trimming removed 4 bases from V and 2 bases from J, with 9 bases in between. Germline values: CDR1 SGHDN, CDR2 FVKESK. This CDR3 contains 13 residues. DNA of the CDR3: TGTGCCAGCAGCCGTGACATGCCCTACGAGCAGTACTTC. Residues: CASSRDMPYEQYF.

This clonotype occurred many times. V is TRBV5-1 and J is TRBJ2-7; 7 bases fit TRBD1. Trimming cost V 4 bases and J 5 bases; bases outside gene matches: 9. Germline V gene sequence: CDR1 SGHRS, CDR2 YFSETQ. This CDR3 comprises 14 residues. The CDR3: CASSRDSTFNEQYF. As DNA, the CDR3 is TGCGCCAGCAGCCGGGACAGCACTTTCAACGAGCAGTACTTC.

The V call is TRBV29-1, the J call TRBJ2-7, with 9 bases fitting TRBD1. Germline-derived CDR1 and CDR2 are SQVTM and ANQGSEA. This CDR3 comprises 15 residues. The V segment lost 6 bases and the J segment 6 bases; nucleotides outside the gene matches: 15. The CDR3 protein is CSVKKPGQGIGEQYF. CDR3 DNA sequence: TGCAGCGTCAAAAAACCGGGACAGGGTATCGGCGAGCAGTACTTC.

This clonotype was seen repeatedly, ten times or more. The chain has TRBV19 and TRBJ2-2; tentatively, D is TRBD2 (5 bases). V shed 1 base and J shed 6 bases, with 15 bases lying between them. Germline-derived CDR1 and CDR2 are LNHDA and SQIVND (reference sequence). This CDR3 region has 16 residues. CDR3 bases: TGTGCCAGTAGTATAGTACGGGGAAAAAGTGCCGGGGAGCTGTTTTTT. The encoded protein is CASSIVRGKSAGELFF.

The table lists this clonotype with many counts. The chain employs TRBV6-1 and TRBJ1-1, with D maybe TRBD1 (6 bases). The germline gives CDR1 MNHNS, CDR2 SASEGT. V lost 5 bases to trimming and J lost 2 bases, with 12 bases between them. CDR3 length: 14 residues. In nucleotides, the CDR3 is TGTGCCAGCAGTCAGGTGGGGGCCAACACTGAAGCTTTCTTT. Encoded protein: CASSQVGANTEAFF.

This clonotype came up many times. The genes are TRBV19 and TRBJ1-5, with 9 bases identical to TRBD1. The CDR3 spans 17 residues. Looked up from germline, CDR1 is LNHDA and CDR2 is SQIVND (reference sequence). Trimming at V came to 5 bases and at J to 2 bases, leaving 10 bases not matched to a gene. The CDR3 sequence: CASSLQQGAAGNQPQHF. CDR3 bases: TGTGCCAGTAGTCTTCAACAGGGGGCGGCGGGCAATCAGCCCCAGCATTTT.

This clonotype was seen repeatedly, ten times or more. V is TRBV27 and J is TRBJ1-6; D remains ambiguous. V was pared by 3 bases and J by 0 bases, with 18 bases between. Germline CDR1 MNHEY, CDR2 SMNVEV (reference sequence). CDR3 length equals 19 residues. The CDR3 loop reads CASSFSRRTESSYNSPLHF. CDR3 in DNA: TGTGCCAGCAGTTTCTCAAGACGGACCGAGAGCTCCTATAATTCACCCCTCCACTTT.

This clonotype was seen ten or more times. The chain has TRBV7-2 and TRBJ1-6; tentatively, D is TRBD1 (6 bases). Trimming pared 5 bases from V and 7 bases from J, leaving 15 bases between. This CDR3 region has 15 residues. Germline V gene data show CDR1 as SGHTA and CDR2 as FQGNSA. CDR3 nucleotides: TGTGCCAGCAGCCCGAGGACAGTGCCAAATTCACCCCTCCACTTT. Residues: CASSPRTVPNSPLHF.

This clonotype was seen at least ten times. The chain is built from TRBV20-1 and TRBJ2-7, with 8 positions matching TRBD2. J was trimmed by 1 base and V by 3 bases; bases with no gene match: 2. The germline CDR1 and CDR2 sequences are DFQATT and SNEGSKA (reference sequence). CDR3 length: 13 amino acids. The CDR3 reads CSASTGGSYEQYF. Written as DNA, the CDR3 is TGCAGTGCTAGTACGGGAGGGTCCTACGAGCAGTACTTC.

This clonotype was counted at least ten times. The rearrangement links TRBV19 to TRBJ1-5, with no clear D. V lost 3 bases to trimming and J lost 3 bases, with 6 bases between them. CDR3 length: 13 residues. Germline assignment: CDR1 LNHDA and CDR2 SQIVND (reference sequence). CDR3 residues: CASSMKINQPQHF. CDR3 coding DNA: TGTGCCAGTAGTATGAAGATCAATCAGCCCCAGCATTTT.

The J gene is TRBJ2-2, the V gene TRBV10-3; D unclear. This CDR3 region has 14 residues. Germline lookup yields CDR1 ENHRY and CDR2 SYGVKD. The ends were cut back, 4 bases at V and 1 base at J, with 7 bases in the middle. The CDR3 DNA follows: TGTGCCATCAGTGGGACGCTGAACACCGGGGAGCTGTTTTTT. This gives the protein CAISGTLNTGELFF.